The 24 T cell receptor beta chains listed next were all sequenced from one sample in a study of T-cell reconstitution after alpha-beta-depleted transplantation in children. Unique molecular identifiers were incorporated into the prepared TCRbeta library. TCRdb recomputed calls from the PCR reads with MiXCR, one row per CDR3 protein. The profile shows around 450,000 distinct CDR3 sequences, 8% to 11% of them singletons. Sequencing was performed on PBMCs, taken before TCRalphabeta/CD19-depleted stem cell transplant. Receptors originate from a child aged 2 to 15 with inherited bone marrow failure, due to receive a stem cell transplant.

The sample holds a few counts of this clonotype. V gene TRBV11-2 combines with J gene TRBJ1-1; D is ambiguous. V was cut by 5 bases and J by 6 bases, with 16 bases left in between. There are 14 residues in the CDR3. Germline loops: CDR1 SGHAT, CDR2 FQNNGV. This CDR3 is CASSPPVSVPEAFF. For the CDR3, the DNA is TGTGCCAGCAGCCCCCCCGTATCCGTCCCTGAAGCTTTCTTT.

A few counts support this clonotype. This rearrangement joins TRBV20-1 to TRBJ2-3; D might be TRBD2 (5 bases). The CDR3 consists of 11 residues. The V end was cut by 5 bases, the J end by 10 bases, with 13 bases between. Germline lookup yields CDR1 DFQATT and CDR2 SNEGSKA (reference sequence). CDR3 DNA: TGCAGTGCTCAATGGACTGACGCGCAGTATTTT. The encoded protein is CSAQWTDAQYF.

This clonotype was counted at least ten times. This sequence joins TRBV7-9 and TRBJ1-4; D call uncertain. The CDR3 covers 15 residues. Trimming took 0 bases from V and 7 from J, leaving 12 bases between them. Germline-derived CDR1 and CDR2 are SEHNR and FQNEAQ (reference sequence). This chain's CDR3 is CASSLASGEFEKLFF. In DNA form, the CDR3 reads TGTGCCAGCAGCTTAGCTTCGGGAGAGTTTGAAAAACTGTTTTTT.

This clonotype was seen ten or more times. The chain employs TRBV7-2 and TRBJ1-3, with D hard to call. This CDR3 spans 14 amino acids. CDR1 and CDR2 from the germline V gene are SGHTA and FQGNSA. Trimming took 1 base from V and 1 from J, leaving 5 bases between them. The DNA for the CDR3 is TGTGCCAGCAGCTTAGTGCCTTCTGGAAACACCATATATTTT. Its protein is CASSLVPSGNTIYF.

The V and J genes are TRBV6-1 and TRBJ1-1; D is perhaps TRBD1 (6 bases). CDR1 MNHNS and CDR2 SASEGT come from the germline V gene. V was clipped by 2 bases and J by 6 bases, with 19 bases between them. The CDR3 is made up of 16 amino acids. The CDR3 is CASSEKKGTMFAEAFF. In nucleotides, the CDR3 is TGTGCCAGCAGTGAAAAGAAGGGGACAATGTTTGCTGAAGCTTTCTTT.

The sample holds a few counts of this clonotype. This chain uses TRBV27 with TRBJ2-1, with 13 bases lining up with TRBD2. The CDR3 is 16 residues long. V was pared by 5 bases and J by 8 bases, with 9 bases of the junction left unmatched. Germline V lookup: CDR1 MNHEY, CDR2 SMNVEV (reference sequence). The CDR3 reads CASSRGLAGEGYEQFF. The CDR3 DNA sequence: TGTGCCAGCAGTCGTGGACTAGCGGGAGAAGGTTATGAGCAGTTCTTC.

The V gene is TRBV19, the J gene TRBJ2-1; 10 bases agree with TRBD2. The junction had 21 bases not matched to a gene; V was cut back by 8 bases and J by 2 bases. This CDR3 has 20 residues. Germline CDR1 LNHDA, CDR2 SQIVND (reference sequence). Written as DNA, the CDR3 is TGTGCCAGTCGTGCCTTACTGGGACTAGCGCACAGGGCCCCCTACAATGAGCAGTTCTTC. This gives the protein CASRALLGLAHRAPYNEQFF.

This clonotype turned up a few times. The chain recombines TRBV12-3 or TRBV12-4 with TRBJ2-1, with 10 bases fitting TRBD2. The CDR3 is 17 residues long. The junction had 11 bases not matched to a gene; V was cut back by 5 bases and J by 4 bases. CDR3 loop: CASSVSGRALPYNEQFF. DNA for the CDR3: TGTGCCAGCAGTGTAAGCGGGAGGGCCCTCCCGTACAATGAGCAGTTCTTC.

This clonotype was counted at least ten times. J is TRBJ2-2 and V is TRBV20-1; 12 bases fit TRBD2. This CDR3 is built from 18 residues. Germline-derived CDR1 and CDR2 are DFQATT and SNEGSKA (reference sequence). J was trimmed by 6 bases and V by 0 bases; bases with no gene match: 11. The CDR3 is CSARDPSTSGRLAGELFF. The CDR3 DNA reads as TGCAGTGCTAGAGATCCTTCAACTAGCGGGAGGTTGGCCGGGGAGCTGTTTTTT.

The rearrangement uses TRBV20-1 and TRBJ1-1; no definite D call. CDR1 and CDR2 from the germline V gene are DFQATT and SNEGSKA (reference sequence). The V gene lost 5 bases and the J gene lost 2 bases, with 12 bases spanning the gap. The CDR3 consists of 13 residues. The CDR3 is CSASPDLNTEAFF. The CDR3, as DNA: TGCAGTGCTTCCCCCGATCTTAACACTGAAGCTTTCTTT.

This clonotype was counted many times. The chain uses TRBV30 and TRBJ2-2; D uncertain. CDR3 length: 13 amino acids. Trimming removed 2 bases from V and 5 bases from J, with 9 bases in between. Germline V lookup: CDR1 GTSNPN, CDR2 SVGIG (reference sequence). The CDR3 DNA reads TGTGCCTGGAGTACCCCTAATACCGGGGAGCTGTTTTTT. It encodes CAWSTPNTGELFF.

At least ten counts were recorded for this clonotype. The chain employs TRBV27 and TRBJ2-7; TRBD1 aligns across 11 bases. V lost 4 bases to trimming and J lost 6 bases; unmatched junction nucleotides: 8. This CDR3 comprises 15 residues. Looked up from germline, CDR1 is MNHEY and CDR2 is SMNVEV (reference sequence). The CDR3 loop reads CASSWGTGGSGEQYF. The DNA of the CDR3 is TGTGCCAGCAGTTGGGGGACAGGGGGATCGGGCGAGCAGTACTTC.

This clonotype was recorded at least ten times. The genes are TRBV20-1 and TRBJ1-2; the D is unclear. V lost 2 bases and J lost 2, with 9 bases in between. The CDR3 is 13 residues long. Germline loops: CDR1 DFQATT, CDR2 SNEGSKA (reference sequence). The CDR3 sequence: CSARILGNYGYTF. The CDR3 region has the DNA TGCAGTGCTAGAATCTTGGGGAACTATGGCTACACCTTC.

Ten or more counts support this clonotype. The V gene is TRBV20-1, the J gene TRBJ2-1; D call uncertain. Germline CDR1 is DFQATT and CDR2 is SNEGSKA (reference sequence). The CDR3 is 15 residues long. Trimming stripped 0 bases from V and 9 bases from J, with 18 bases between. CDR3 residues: CSARDLYSSVGEQFF. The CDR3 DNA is TGCAGTGCTAGAGATCTTTATTCCAGCGTGGGTGAGCAGTTCTTC.

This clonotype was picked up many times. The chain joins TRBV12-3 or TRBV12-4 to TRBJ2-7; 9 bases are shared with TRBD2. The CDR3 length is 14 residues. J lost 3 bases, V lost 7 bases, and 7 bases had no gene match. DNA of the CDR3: TGTGCCAGCACCCCGACTAGCGGAGTCTACGAGCAGTACTTC. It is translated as CASTPTSGVYEQYF.

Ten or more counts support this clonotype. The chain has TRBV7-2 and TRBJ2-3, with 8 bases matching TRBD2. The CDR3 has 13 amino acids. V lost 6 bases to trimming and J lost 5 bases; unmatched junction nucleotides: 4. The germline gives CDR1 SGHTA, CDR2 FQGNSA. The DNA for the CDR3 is TGTGCCAGCAGTAGGCTAGCGGGAGATACGCAGTATTTT. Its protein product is CASSRLAGDTQYF.

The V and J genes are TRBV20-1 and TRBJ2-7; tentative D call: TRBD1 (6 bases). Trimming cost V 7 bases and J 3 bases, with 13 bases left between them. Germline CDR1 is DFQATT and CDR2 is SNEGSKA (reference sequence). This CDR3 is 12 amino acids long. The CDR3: CSVQGFGYEQYF. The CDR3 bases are TGCAGTGTACAGGGATTTGGCTACGAGCAGTACTTC.

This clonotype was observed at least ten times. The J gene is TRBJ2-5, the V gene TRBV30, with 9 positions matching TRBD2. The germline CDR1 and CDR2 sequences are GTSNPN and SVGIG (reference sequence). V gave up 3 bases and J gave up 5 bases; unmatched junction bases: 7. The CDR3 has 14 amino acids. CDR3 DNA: TGTGCCTGGAGATGGCTAGCGGGAAGTGAGACCCAGTACTTC. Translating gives CAWRWLAGSETQYF.

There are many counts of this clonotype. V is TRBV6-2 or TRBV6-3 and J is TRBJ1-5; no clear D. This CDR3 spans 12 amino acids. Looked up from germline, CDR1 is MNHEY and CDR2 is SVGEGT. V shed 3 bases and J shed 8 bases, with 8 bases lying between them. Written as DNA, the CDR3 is TGTGCCAGCAGTTATTGGATGGAGCCCCAGCATTTT. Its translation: CASSYWMEPQHF.

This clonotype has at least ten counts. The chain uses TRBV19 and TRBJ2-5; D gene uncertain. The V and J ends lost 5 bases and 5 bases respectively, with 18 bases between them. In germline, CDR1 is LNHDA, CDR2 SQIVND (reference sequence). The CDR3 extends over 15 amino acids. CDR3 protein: CASSGLDDPRETQYF. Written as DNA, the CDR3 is TGTGCCAGTAGTGGGCTAGATGACCCGCGGGAGACCCAGTACTTC.

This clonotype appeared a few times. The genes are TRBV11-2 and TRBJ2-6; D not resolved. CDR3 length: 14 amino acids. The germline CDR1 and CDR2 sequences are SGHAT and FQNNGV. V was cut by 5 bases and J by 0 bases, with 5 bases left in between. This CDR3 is CASSQSSGANVLTF. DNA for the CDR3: TGTGCCAGCAGCCAGAGCTCTGGGGCCAACGTCCTGACTTTC. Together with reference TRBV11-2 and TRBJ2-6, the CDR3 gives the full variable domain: EAGVAQSPRYKIIEKRQSVAFWCNPISGHATLYWYQQILGQGPKLLIQFQNNGVVDDSQLPKDRFSAERLKGVDSTLKIQPAKLEDSAVYLCASSQSSGANVLTFGAGSRLTVL.

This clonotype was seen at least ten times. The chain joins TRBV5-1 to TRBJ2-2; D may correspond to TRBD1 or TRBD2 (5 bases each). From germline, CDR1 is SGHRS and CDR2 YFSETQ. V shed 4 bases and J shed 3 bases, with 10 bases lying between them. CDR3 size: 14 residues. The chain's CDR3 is CASSVGVHTGELFF. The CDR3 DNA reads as TGCGCCAGCAGCGTGGGGGTCCACACCGGGGAGCTGTTTTTT.

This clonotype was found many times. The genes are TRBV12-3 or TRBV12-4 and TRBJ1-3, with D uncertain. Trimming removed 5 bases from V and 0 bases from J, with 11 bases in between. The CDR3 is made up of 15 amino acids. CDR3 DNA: TGTGCCAGCAGTCTGGGGTCGGTCTCTGGAAACACCATATATTTT. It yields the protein CASSLGSVSGNTIYF.

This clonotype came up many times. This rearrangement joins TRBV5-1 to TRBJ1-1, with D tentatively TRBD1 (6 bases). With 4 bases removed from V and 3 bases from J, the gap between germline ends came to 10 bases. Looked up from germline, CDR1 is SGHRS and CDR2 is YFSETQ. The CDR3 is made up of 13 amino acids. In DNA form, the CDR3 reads TGCGCCAGCAGCAGACAGGATTACACTGAAGCTTTCTTT. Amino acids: CASSRQDYTEAFF.